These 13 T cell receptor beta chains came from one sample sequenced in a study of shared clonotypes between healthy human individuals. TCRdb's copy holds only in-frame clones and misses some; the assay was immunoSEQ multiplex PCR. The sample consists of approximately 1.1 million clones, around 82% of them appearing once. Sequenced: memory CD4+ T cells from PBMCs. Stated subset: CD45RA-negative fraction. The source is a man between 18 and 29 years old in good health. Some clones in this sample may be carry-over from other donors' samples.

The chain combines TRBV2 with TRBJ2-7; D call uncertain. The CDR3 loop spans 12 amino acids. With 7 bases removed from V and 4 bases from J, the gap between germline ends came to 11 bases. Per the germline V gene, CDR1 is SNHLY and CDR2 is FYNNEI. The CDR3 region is CASKYPAYEQYF. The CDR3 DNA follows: TGTGCCAGCAAATACCCGGCATACGAGCAGTACTTC.

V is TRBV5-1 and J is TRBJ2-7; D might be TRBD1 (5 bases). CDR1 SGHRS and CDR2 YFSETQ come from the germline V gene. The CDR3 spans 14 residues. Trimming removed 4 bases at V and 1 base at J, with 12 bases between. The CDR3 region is CASSPGIQSYEQYF. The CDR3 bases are TGCGCCAGCAGCCCAGGGATTCAGTCCTACGAGCAGTACTTC.

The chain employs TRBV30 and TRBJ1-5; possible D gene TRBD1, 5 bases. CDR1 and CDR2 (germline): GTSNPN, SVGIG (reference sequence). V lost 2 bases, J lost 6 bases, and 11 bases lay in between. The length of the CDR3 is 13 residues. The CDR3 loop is CAWSRGAVQPQHF. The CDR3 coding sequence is TGTGCCTGGAGTAGAGGGGCGGTTCAGCCCCAGCATTTT.

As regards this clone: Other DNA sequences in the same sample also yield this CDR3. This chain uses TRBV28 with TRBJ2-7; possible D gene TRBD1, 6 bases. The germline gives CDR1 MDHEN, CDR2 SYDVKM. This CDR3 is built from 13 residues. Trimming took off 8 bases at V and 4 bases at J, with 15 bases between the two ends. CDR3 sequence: CASSFTGRYEQYF. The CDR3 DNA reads TGTGCCAGCTCCTTCACAGGGAGATACGAGCAGTACTTC.

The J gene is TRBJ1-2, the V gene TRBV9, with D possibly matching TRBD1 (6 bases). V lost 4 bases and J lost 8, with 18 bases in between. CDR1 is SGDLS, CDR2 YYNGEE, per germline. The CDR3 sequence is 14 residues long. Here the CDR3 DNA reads TGTGCCAGCAGCACAGGGACTAGGGTTCAGGGCTACACCTTC. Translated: CASSTGTRVQGYTF.

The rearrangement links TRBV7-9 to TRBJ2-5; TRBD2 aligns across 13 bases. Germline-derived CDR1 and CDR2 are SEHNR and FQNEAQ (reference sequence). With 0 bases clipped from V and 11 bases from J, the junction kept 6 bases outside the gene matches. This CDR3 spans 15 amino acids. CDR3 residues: CASSLAGLAGEEQYF. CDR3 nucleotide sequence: TGTGCCAGCAGCTTAGCTGGACTAGCGGGAGAGGAGCAGTACTTC.

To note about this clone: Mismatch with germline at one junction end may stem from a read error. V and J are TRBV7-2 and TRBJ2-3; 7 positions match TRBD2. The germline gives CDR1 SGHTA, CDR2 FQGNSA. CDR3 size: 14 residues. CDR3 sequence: CASRLGLVTDTQYF. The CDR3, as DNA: TGTGCCAGCAGGTTAGGACTAGTTACAGATACGCAGTATTTT.

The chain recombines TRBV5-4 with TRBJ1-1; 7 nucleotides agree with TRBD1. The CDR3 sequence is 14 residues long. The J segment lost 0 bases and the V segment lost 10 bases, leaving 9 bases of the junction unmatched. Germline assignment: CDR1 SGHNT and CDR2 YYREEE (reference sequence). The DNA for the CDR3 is TGTGCCTCCCAGACAGGGCCCATGAACACTGAAGCTTTCTTT. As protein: CASQTGPMNTEAFF.

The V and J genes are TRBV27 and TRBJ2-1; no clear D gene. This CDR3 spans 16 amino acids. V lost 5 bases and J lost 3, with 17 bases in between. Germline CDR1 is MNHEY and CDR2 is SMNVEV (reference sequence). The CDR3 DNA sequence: TGTGCCAGCAGTGCGTATACTAACTCCGGCTACAATGAGCAGTTCTTC. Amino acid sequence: CASSAYTNSGYNEQFF.

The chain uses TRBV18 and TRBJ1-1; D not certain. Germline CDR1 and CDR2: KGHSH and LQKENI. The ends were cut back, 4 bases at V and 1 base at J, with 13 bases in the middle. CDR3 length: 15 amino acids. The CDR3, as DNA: TGTGCCAGCTCACAGGGCGGGGTCGGGAACACTGAAGCTTTCTTT. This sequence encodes CASSQGGVGNTEAFF.

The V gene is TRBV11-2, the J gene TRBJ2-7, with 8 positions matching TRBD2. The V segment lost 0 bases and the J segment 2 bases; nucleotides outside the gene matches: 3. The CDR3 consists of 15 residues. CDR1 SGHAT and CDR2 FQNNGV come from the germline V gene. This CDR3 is CASSLELAVTYEQYF. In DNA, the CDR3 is TGTGCCAGCAGCTTAGAACTAGCGGTGACCTACGAGCAGTACTTC. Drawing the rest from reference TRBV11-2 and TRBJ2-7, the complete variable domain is EAGVAQSPRYKIIEKRQSVAFWCNPISGHATLYWYQQILGQGPKLLIQFQNNGVVDDSQLPKDRFSAERLKGVDSTLKIQPAKLEDSAVYLCASSLELAVTYEQYFGPGTRLTVT.

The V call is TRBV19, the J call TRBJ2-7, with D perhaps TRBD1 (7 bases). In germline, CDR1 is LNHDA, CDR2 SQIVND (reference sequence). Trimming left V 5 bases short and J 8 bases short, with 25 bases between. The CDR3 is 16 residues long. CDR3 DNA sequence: TGTGCCAGTAGTCCCGACGCGGGACAGCTATCACGACAGCAGTACTTC. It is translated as CASSPDAGQLSRQQYF.

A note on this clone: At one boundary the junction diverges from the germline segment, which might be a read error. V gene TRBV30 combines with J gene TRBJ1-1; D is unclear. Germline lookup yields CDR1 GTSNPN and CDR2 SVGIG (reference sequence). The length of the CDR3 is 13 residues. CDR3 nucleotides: TGTGCCTCCAGGAGTATTTTGAAGACTGAAGCTTTCTTT. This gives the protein CASRSILKTEAFF.